The 11 T cell receptor beta chains given below trace back to one sample, sequenced in a study of cytomegalovirus exposure and HLA in healthy donors. The PCR ran on 60 Vbeta and 13 Jbeta primers. Only in-frame clones appear in the TCRdb table, and some are missing; sequencing was by immunoSEQ multiplex PCR. The sample shows 55,000 or so clones, approximately 84% of them seen only once. The sequenced sample was PBMCs. Receptors originate from a man between 50 and 59 years old in good health and CMV-seronegative.

The V call is TRBV21-1, the J call TRBJ2-1; the table's D call, TRBD1, was not checked against the DNA. TRBV21-1 is a listed pseudogene. The CDR3 consists of 14 residues. CDR3 bases: TGTGCCAGCAGATTCCGGGACAGGTACAATGAGCAGTTCTTC. It encodes CASRFRDRYNEQFF.

The chain recombines TRBV7-9 with TRBJ1-1; no reliable D call. The germline V gene has CDR1 SEHNR and CDR2 FQNEAQ (reference sequence). The CDR3 runs to 14 residues. V gave up 0 bases and J gave up 1 base, with 6 bases separating them. In DNA, the CDR3 is TGTGCCAGCAGCTTAGCTCCAGGGAACACTGAAGCTTTCTTT. Translated, it gives CASSLAPGNTEAFF.

This CDR3 reads CASSGGVGYNEQFF. CDR3 nucleotide sequence: TGTGCCAGCAGCGGCGGGGTAGGATACAATGAGCAGTTCTTC. The gene calls are TRBV9 and TRBJ2-1; possible D gene TRBD2, 6 bases. Trimming pared 3 bases from V and 4 bases from J, leaving 11 bases between. Looked up from germline, CDR1 is SGDLS and CDR2 is YYNGEE. CDR3 length: 14 amino acids.

The chain employs TRBV2 and TRBJ1-1, with D perhaps matching TRBD1 (6 bases). From germline, CDR1 is SNHLY and CDR2 FYNNEI. CDR3 length: 14 amino acids. Trimming took 3 bases from V and 1 from J, leaving 9 bases between them. The DNA for the CDR3 is TGTGCCAGCAGTGAGAGGGGGTCGAACACTGAAGCTTTCTTT. Its protein is CASSERGSNTEAFF.

The chain links TRBV4-2 to TRBJ1-6, with 11 bases lining up with TRBD1. With V trimmed by 3 bases and J by 7 bases, 2 bases remained unmatched. CDR1 and CDR2 from the germline V gene are LGHNA and YNFKEQ. This CDR3 is 15 amino acids long. CDR3 bases: TGTGCCAGCAGCCAGGACAGGGGGCGGAATTCACCCCTCCACTTT. Translated, it gives CASSQDRGRNSPLHF.

V and J are TRBV5-8 and TRBJ2-7, with TRBD1 identical over 8 bases. Per the germline V gene, CDR1 is SGHTS and CDR2 is YDEGEE. The V and J ends lost 2 bases and 3 bases, in that order; junction bases with no gene match: 10. This CDR3 spans 16 amino acids. The CDR3 DNA reads as TGTGCCAGCAGCTTTGGTTCCGGGACAGGAGTCTACGAGCAGTACTTC. Protein sequence: CASSFGSGTGVYEQYF.

The J gene is TRBJ2-7, the V gene TRBV11-2; the D gene is possibly TRBD2 (6 bases). CDR3 length: 11 residues. V was cut by 7 bases and J by 6 bases, with 10 bases left in between. Germline V gene lookup returns CDR1 SGHAT and CDR2 FQNNGV. CDR3 DNA: TGTGCCAGCAACTCCGGGGGCGAGCAGTACTTC. Its translation: CASNSGGEQYF.

The genes are TRBV2 and TRBJ1-5; the match to TRBD1 covers 7 bases. J was trimmed by 4 bases and V by 6 bases; bases with no gene match: 6. Germline-derived CDR1 and CDR2 are SNHLY and FYNNEI. This CDR3 region has 14 residues. The CDR3 spells CASRLNRGNQPQHF. The CDR3 DNA reads as TGTGCCAGCAGGCTAAACAGGGGAAATCAGCCCCAGCATTTT.

This rearrangement joins TRBV6-1 to TRBJ2-6; D ambiguous. With 7 bases removed from V and 0 bases from J, the gap between germline ends came to 7 bases. This CDR3 contains 14 residues. CDR1 is MNHNS, CDR2 SASEGT, per germline. CDR3 sequence reads: CASNPNSGANVLTF. The CDR3 nucleotides read TGTGCCAGCAATCCAAACTCTGGGGCCAACGTCCTGACTTTC.

The chain carries TRBV7-6 and TRBJ1-1, with D unresolved. The germline V and J ends were trimmed by 5 bases and 1 base, with 8 bases remaining between them. CDR1 SGHVS and CDR2 FNYEAQ come from the germline V gene. The CDR3 sequence is 13 residues long. The CDR3 is CASSRFSNTEAFF. The CDR3 coding sequence is TGTGCCAGCAGCCGGTTTTCGAACACTGAAGCTTTCTTT.

The chain couples TRBV5-6 to TRBJ1-5; 10 bases align to TRBD1. Germline V CDR1 and CDR2: SGHDT, YYEEEE. The CDR3 spans 17 residues. The V and J ends lost 2 bases and 5 bases, in that order; junction bases with no gene match: 10. This chain's CDR3 is CASSFYYGTGDDQPQHF. CDR3 sequence (DNA): TGTGCCAGCAGCTTTTACTACGGGACAGGGGACGATCAGCCCCAGCATTTT.